This TCR beta chain is from a study of lymphopenia after photon versus proton radiotherapy. Study-wide points: Photon-treated patients lost naive T cells and TCR diversity; proton-treated stayed stable. Authors raise, but do not show, better survival with proton therapy. Oligoclonal CD8+ Temra expansion after nadir drove photon patients' diversity drop.

For this clone: As yet, its antigen is unknown.

Using immunoSEQ multiplex PCR, the repertoire was profiled, and TCRdb retains in-frame clones only, with some absent. The sample carries some 64,000 clones, roughly 87% recorded once. Per the germline V gene, CDR1 is LGHNA and CDR2 is YSLEER. Trimming took off 2 bases at V and 4 bases at J, with 7 bases between the two ends. The CDR3 extends over 13 amino acids. The chain recombines TRBV4-3 with TRBJ2-3; D gene uncertain. Specimen: peripheral blood, collected from a patient treated with proton-based radiotherapy. This receptor was taken from a man older than 75 with esophageal cancer. The CDR3 DNA reads TGCGCCAGCAGCCAATCACGTTCAGATACGCAGTATTTT. This translates into CASSQSRSDTQYF.